This TCR beta chain was identified during a study of cytomegalovirus exposure and HLA in healthy donors. About the research overall: The 100 to 150 validation repertoires and the roughly 670 first-cohort repertoires shared a platform, a later analysis reported. Study-wide findings and caveats: Subsequent analysis showed first-cohort TCR clusters tending to co-occur in some 120 validation repertoires. The authors enumerated 150 to 200 TCR beta chains as linked to cytomegalovirus.

CDR1 is GTSNPN, CDR2 SVGIG, per germline (reference sequence). The CDR3 has 14 residues. V was trimmed by 4 bases and J by 5 bases, leaving 18 bases between them. Worth noting for this clone: What it binds is unknown.

Sequenced by immunoSEQ multiplex PCR; TCRdb stores in-frame clones only, minus some. This sample carries 150,000 to 200,000 clones, 86% of them seen once, and the ten largest clones take roughly 1.5%. The chain employs TRBV30 and TRBJ2-7, with D perhaps matching TRBD2 (5 bases). This receptor was obtained from a woman aged 18-29 years in good health and CMV-seronegative. The specimen was PBMCs. CDR3 DNA sequence: TGTGCCTGGACCCGACTCGAGGGTTGGGACGAGCAGTACTTC. It specifies CAWTRLEGWDEQYF. The full variable domain, in which reference TRBV30 and TRBJ2-7 provide the parts outside the CDR3, is SQTIHQWPATLVQPVGSPLSLECTVEGTSNPNLYWYRQAAGRGLQLLFYSVGIGQISSEVPQNLSASRPQDRQFILSSKKLLLSDSGFYLCAWTRLEGWDEQYFGPGTRLTVT.